A single sample is the source of the 20 T cell receptor beta chains below, sequenced in a study of regulatory T cells in long-lasting Graves disease. Regarding time point: persistent/refractory GD, antithyroid drugs over 5 years with positive TRAb. Preparation of the TCR library used RNA extracted from PBMCs. Arm-PCR with iRepertoire HTBI primers amplified the CDR3 regions for these TCR beta libraries. One entry per CDR3 protein, called by TCRdb with MiXCR from the multiplex PCR reads. The profile shows 400,000 to 500,000 distinct CDR3 sequences, 21% of them singletons. This specimen was peripheral blood mononuclear cells (PBMCs), taken when the disease was refractory, from a patient treated with antithyroid drugs. The receptors shown here come from a female donor with Graves disease.

This clonotype was recorded at least ten times. The CDR3 DNA reads TGTGCCACCTCTCGAGGGGACAGAGGCTACACCTTC. Its translation: CATSRGDRGYTF. The genes are TRBV2 and TRBJ1-2; 7 nucleotides line up with TRBD1. Germline values: CDR1 SNHLY, CDR2 FYNNEI. After removal of 10 bases from V and 8 bases from J, the junction contained 10 bases not matched to a gene. The CDR3 consists of 12 residues.

The chain recombines TRBV28 with TRBJ1-1; D ambiguous. There are 14 residues in the CDR3. Germline V gene sequence: CDR1 MDHEN, CDR2 SYDVKM. The germline V and J ends were trimmed by 4 bases and 2 bases, with 11 bases remaining between them. The CDR3 spells CASSSPGANTEAFF. The CDR3 bases are TGTGCCAGCAGTTCGCCGGGAGCTAACACTGAAGCTTTCTTT.

CDR3 region: CSARYPRLAASTDTQYF. CDR3 DNA sequence: TGCAGTGCTCGTTACCCGCGACTAGCAGCTAGCACAGATACGCAGTATTTT. The genes are TRBV20-1 and TRBJ2-3; 7 bases match TRBD2. There are 17 residues in the CDR3. Germline-derived CDR1 and CDR2 are DFQATT and SNEGSKA (reference sequence). The junction had 14 bases not matched to a gene; V was cut back by 5 bases and J by 0 bases.

This clonotype came up many times. This rearrangement joins TRBV11-2 to TRBJ1-2; D is uncertain. Looked up from germline, CDR1 is SGHAT and CDR2 is FQNNGV. The CDR3 spans 14 residues. V was shortened by 0 bases and J by 4 bases, with 9 bases between the two germline ends. CDR3 loop: CASSLDLVSYGYTF. The CDR3 region has the DNA TGTGCCAGCAGCTTAGACCTCGTCAGCTATGGCTACACCTTC. Supplemented by reference TRBV11-2 and TRBJ1-2, the full variable domain reads EAGVAQSPRYKIIEKRQSVAFWCNPISGHATLYWYQQILGQGPKLLIQFQNNGVVDDSQLPKDRFSAERLKGVDSTLKIQPAKLEDSAVYLCASSLDLVSYGYTFGSGTRLTVV.

Written as DNA, the CDR3 is TGTGCCAGCAGTGAGGACAGGGCGAACACTGAAGCTTTCTTT. Protein product: CASSEDRANTEAFF. The chain links TRBV6-1 to TRBJ1-1, with TRBD1 matching 8 bases. Germline loops: CDR1 MNHNS, CDR2 SASEGT. This CDR3 region has 14 residues. Unmatched junction bases numbered 1, after V lost 3 bases and J lost 1 base.

This clonotype was counted ten times or more. V is TRBV20-1 and J is TRBJ1-4; tentatively, D is TRBD1 (5 bases). The V gene's germline CDR1 is DFQATT and CDR2 SNEGSKA (reference sequence). The CDR3 totals 16 residues. The germline V and J ends were trimmed by 0 bases and 7 bases, with 18 bases remaining between them. CDR3 nucleotides: TGCAGTGCTAGAGATGATCTAGGGTCGGGGCCTGAAAAACTGTTTTTT. Amino acids: CSARDDLGSGPEKLFF.

This clonotype showed up just a few times. One base away lies a much larger clone, so this may be a sequencing read error. The conserved final phenylalanine or tryptophan is absent from the CDR3, which likely points to a read error. This chain joins TRBV12-3 or TRBV12-4 and TRBJ1-1; D is undetermined. The CDR3 runs 13 residues. V was shortened by 6 bases and J by 0 bases, with 8 bases between the two germline ends. The CDR3 nucleotides are TGTGCCAGCAGGGTGGACCTGAACACTGAAGCTTTCCTT. As protein: CASRVDLNTEAFL.

This clonotype showed up many times. This chain connects TRBV2 to TRBJ1-5; D might be TRBD1 (5 bases). This CDR3 contains 14 residues. Germline lookup yields CDR1 SNHLY and CDR2 FYNNEI. V was clipped by 8 bases and J by 0 bases, with 11 bases between them. The CDR3 bases are TGTGCCAGCGGGGGGAGATATAGCAATCAGCCCCAGCATTTT. Protein product: CASGGRYSNQPQHF.

This clonotype came up many times. V is TRBV11-2 and J is TRBJ1-6; D is undetermined. The CDR3 spans 13 residues. Germline-derived CDR1 and CDR2 are SGHAT and FQNNGV. V was cut by 5 bases and J by 6 bases, with 8 bases left in between. The CDR3 spells CASSPSLNSPLHF. The CDR3 DNA reads TGTGCCAGCAGCCCCTCCCTTAATTCACCCCTCCACTTT.

This clonotype was seen at least ten times. The chain recombines TRBV27 with TRBJ2-2; TRBD2 might be the D (6 bases). This CDR3 is built from 15 residues. Trimming left V 8 bases short and J 6 bases short, with 19 bases between. The germline V gene has CDR1 MNHEY and CDR2 SMNVEV (reference sequence). CDR3 in DNA: TGTGCCAGCCGGGGGTCATCCAGAGTGGCCGGGGAGCTGTTTTTT. It codes for CASRGSSRVAGELFF.

This clonotype was counted between two and nine times. The rearrangement uses TRBV7-9 and TRBJ1-6; D gene unclear. CDR1 and CDR2 (germline): SEHNR, FQNEAQ (reference sequence). V was pared by 2 bases and J by 12 bases, with 11 bases between. This CDR3 has 13 amino acids. CDR3 in DNA: TGTGCCAGCAGCTTATCCCGGGAAGGACCCCTCCACTTT. Its translation is CASSLSREGPLHF. Using reference TRBV7-9 and TRBJ1-6 for the parts outside the CDR3, the full variable domain is DTGVSQNPRHKITKRGQNVTFRCDPISEHNRLYWYRQTLGQGPEFLTYFQNEAQLEKSRLLSDRFSAERPKGSFSTLEIQRTEQGDSAMYLCASSLSREGPLHFGNGTRLTVT.

This clonotype has a handful of counts. V is TRBV13 and J is TRBJ2-7; possible D gene TRBD2, 6 bases. The CDR3 length is 15 residues. Germline values: CDR1 PRHDT, CDR2 FYEKMQ (reference sequence). The V end lost 4 bases, the J end lost 4 bases, and 17 bases lay between the germline ends. CDR3 nucleotides: TGTGCCAGCAGCTCGTCTACTGGGACTTATTACGAGCAGTACTTC. The encoded protein is CASSSSTGTYYEQYF.

This clonotype has a handful of counts. The chain uses TRBV4-1 and TRBJ2-7, with a possible D match to TRBD1 (6 bases). CDR3 length equals 15 residues. The germline CDR1 and CDR2 sequences are MGHRA and YSYEKL. V was pared by 4 bases and J by 2 bases, with 15 bases between. DNA of the CDR3: TGCGCCAGCAGCCCTTACCTACAGGGAACCTACGAGCAGTACTTC. Amino acids: CASSPYLQGTYEQYF.

This clonotype showed up many times. The V and J genes are TRBV2 and TRBJ1-1; the match to TRBD1 covers 7 bases. This CDR3 has 14 amino acids. Germline CDR1 reads SNHLY; CDR2 reads FYNNEI. The V gene end was trimmed by 4 bases and the J gene end by 1 base; junction bases not matched to a gene: 3. This chain's CDR3 is CASSVNRGNTEAFF. CDR3 DNA sequence: TGTGCCAGCAGTGTTAACAGGGGGAACACTGAAGCTTTCTTT.

Details on this clonotype: A single base separates this from a much larger clone, so it may be a read error. This chain uses TRBV2 with TRBJ1-1, with TRBD1 matching 7 bases. The germline V gene has CDR1 SNHLY and CDR2 FYNNEI. Trimming cost V 8 bases and J 10 bases; bases outside gene matches: 13. CDR3 size: 13 residues. CDR3 nucleotide sequence: TGTGCCAGCGCCGCAGGGGGAATGACGTTAGCTTTCTTT. Its translation: CASAAGGMTLAFF.

This chain joins TRBV25-1 and TRBJ1-4; D perhaps matches TRBD1 (5 bases). Per germline, CDR1 MGHDK and CDR2 SYGVNS. CDR3 length equals 14 residues. Trimming stripped 5 bases from V and 3 bases from J, with 10 bases between. Here the CDR3 reads CASSPGGANEKLFF. The CDR3 DNA follows: TGTGCCAGCAGTCCGGGGGGAGCTAATGAAAAACTGTTTTTT.

The rearrangement joins TRBV4-1 to TRBJ1-6, with 7 bases lining up with TRBD1. CDR1 MGHRA and CDR2 YSYEKL come from the germline V gene. The CDR3 sequence is 15 residues long. Trimming took 3 bases from V and 8 from J; bases not matched to a gene: 7. CDR3 DNA: TGCGCCAGCAGCCATACCGACAGGGTTGATTCACCCCTCCACTTT. As protein: CASSHTDRVDSPLHF.

The chain employs TRBV6-1 and TRBJ2-7; D is possibly TRBD2 (5 bases). The length of the CDR3 is 13 residues. Germline values: CDR1 MNHNS, CDR2 SASEGT. V lost 7 bases and J 6 bases, leaving 16 bases between the germline ends. CDR3 residues: CASIDEGSGEQYF. Here the CDR3 DNA reads TGTGCCAGCATAGACGAGGGTTCAGGCGAGCAGTACTTC.

At least ten counts were recorded for this clonotype. The chain employs TRBV7-8 and TRBJ2-5; D gene unclear. This CDR3 comprises 14 residues. Trimming left V 1 base short and J 1 base short, with 7 bases between. The V gene's germline CDR1 is SGHVS and CDR2 FQNEAQ. The CDR3 DNA reads as TGTGCCAGCAGCTTAGTTACAAGCCAAGAGACCCAGTACTTC. Residues: CASSLVTSQETQYF.

This clonotype was observed once. The chain joins TRBV20-1 to TRBJ1-6; 8 bases line up with TRBD1. Trimming removed 5 bases from V and 6 bases from J; junction bases left unmatched: 9. CDR1 DFQATT and CDR2 SNEGSKA come from the germline V gene (reference sequence). The CDR3 totals 15 residues. CDR3 sequence: CSAGDRRVSNSPLHF. For the CDR3, the DNA is TGCAGTGCTGGGGACAGGAGGGTCTCTAATTCACCCCTCCACTTT.